What follows are 21 T cell receptor beta chains derived from one specimen sequenced in a study of blood T cell repertoires in COVID-19. Some clones are missing from TCRdb's copy, which holds only in-frame ones; the method was immunoSEQ multiplex PCR. Of 95,000 to 150,000 clones in the sample, roughly 85% were seen once. The source material was peripheral blood. These receptors all come from a man in his forties with acute or convalescent COVID-19.

This chain uses TRBV2 with TRBJ1-6; 9 bases are shared with TRBD1. Germline assignment: CDR1 SNHLY and CDR2 FYNNEI. J was trimmed by 0 bases and V by 7 bases; bases with no gene match: 7. The CDR3 covers 17 residues. The CDR3 protein is CASTDPTGGSYNSPLHF. CDR3 nucleotide sequence: TGTGCCAGCACCGACCCGACAGGGGGCTCCTATAATTCACCCCTCCACTTT.

J is TRBJ1-4 and V is TRBV30; a weak D match, TRBD1 (6 bases). V was pared by 1 base and J by 3 bases, with 15 bases between. Germline V gene data show CDR1 as GTSNPN and CDR2 as SVGIG (reference sequence). The CDR3 sequence is 16 residues long. CDR3 nucleotides: TGTGCCTGGAGTGCACGAGGGGGTTTGGCTAATGAAAAACTGTTTTTT. This gives the protein CAWSARGGLANEKLFF.

The rearrangement uses TRBV6-5 and TRBJ1-2; TRBD1 might be the D (6 bases). The CDR3 totals 13 residues. CDR1 MNHEY and CDR2 SVGAGI come from the germline V gene. Trimming pared 7 bases from V and 8 bases from J, leaving 17 bases between. The CDR3 bases are TGTGCCAGCAAACAGGGTGTAGTGAGAGGCTACACCTTC. Translated: CASKQGVVRGYTF.

The chain is built from TRBV9 and TRBJ1-5; 7 bases agree with TRBD1. Germline trimming cut 3 bases from V and 3 bases from J; bases unmatched to any gene: 6. Germline CDR1 is SGDLS and CDR2 is YYNGEE. CDR3 length equals 15 residues. Written as DNA, the CDR3 is TGTGCCAGCAGCGCTGAAGGGGGCTTCAATCAGCCCCAGCATTTT. It translates to CASSAEGGFNQPQHF.

The chain links TRBV5-4 to TRBJ1-2; 7 nucleotides line up with TRBD1. This CDR3 contains 15 residues. J lost 4 bases, V lost 1 base, and 7 bases had no gene match. Germline CDR1 SGHNT, CDR2 YYREEE (reference sequence). The CDR3 is CASSLSGGGFYGYTF. Here the CDR3 DNA reads TGTGCCAGCAGCTTGAGTGGAGGGGGCTTCTATGGCTACACCTTC.

The V and J genes are TRBV24-1 and TRBJ2-1; the D gene is possibly TRBD1 (7 bases). The V and J ends lost 3 bases and 7 bases respectively, with 15 bases between them. The CDR3 is 15 residues long. The germline V gene has CDR1 KGHDR and CDR2 SFDVKD. CDR3 in amino acids: CATSDTSTGRNEQFF. The CDR3 bases are TGTGCCACCAGTGATACGTCGACAGGGAGGAATGAGCAGTTCTTC.

V usage is TRBV7-2 and J usage is TRBJ1-5; TRBD1 agrees at 7 bases. The CDR3 is 15 amino acids. Unmatched junction bases numbered 9, after V lost 4 bases and J lost 6 bases. Germline assignment: CDR1 SGHTA and CDR2 FQGNSA. The CDR3 is CASSYKTGEFQPQHF. CDR3 DNA sequence: TGTGCCAGCAGCTATAAAACAGGGGAATTTCAGCCCCAGCATTTT.

The chain recombines TRBV15 with TRBJ2-2; 7 bases match TRBD1. Germline V lookup: CDR1 LNHNV, CDR2 YYDKDF (reference sequence). The CDR3 has 15 residues. V lost 0 bases, J lost 6 bases, and 4 bases stayed unmatched. DNA for the CDR3: TGTGCCACCAGCAGAGATCGGACAGGCCCCGGGGAGCTGTTTTTT. This translates into CATSRDRTGPGELFF. The full variable domain, with the rest looked up from reference TRBV15 and TRBJ2-2, is DAMVIQNPRYQVTQFGKPVTLSCSQTLNHNVMYWYQQKSSQAPKLLFHYYDKDFNNEADTPDNFQSRRPNTSFCFLDIRSPGLGDTAMYLCATSRDRTGPGELFFGEGSRLTVL.

This clone appeared once. The chain is built from TRBV15 and TRBJ2-2, with 10 nucleotides matching TRBD2. The ends lost 0 bases at V and 6 bases at J; junction bases unmatched: 10. Germline CDR1 is LNHNV and CDR2 is YYDKDF (reference sequence). The CDR3 covers 18 residues. As DNA, the CDR3 is TGTGCCACCAGCAGAGATCCCCCCCTAGCGGGAGAAGCCGGGGAGCTGTTTTTT. This translates into CATSRDPPLAGEAGELFF.

This chain joins TRBV30 and TRBJ1-1; D is unclear. Germline CDR1 and CDR2: GTSNPN and SVGIG (reference sequence). The CDR3 contains 13 residues. The V end lost 3 bases, the J end lost 3 bases, and 11 bases lay between the germline ends. The DNA of the CDR3 is TGTGCCTGGAGCGGCGGGTTGGACACTGAAGCTTTCTTT. As protein: CAWSGGLDTEAFF.

The chain links TRBV3-1 (or the pseudogene TRBV3-2) to TRBJ2-7; 14 bases fit TRBD2. The CDR3 extends over 17 amino acids. The J segment lost 2 bases and the V segment lost 3 bases, leaving 6 bases of the junction unmatched. Germline V gene lookup returns CDR1 LGHDT and CDR2 YNNKEL (reference sequence). This chain's CDR3 is CASSQSGTSGGTYEQYF. The CDR3 DNA is TGTGCCAGCAGCCAGAGTGGGACTAGCGGGGGTACCTACGAGCAGTACTTC.

The V and J genes are TRBV5-1 and TRBJ1-4, with TRBD1 as a possible D gene (5 bases). This CDR3 contains 14 residues. Germline loops: CDR1 SGHRS, CDR2 YFSETQ. V lost 0 bases to trimming and J lost 8 bases, with 11 bases between them. The CDR3 bases are TGCGCCAGCAGCTTGGGACAGCGTGCGGAAAAACTGTTTTTT. Encoded protein: CASSLGQRAEKLFF.

The genes are TRBV18 and TRBJ2-1; D might be TRBD2 (5 bases). Germline V gene lookup returns CDR1 KGHSH and CDR2 LQKENI. The CDR3 is 14 amino acids. Deletions cut 5 bases from V and 2 bases from J, with 10 bases between. The CDR3 DNA follows: TGTGCCAGCTCATTGCAGCGGACCTACAATGAGCAGTTCTTC. This translates into CASSLQRTYNEQFF.

The chain is built from TRBV4-1 and TRBJ1-2; D uncertain. The CDR3 has 16 amino acids. Germline loops: CDR1 MGHRA, CDR2 YSYEKL. V lost 0 bases and J lost 8, with 19 bases in between. The CDR3 nucleotides are TGCGCCAGCAGCCAAGATTTCGGCGCGGAGGTAGGGGGCTACACCTTC. Translation gives CASSQDFGAEVGGYTF.

The chain combines TRBV30 with TRBJ1-2; the D gene is possibly TRBD1 (5 bases). CDR1 and CDR2 from the germline V gene are GTSNPN and SVGIG (reference sequence). This CDR3 has 12 amino acids. V was pared by 0 bases and J by 8 bases, with 10 bases between. CDR3 amino acids: CAWSVKQGGYTF. The CDR3 DNA is TGTGCCTGGAGTGTAAAGCAGGGAGGCTACACCTTC.

The table lists this clone with a few counts. The J gene is TRBJ1-1, the V gene TRBV27, with 9 positions matching TRBD1. Germline V lookup: CDR1 MNHEY, CDR2 SMNVEV (reference sequence). This CDR3 has 13 residues. The V segment lost 6 bases and the J segment 6 bases; nucleotides outside the gene matches: 5. Written as DNA, the CDR3 is TGTGCCAGCAGAAAACAGGGGGCATCTGAAGCTTTCTTT. Protein sequence: CASRKQGASEAFF.

V is TRBV3-1 (or the pseudogene TRBV3-2) and J is TRBJ2-6; no definite D call. Looked up from germline, CDR1 is LGHDT and CDR2 is YNNKEL (reference sequence). The V gene lost 1 base and the J gene lost 0 bases, with 7 bases spanning the gap. The CDR3 sequence is 16 residues long. The CDR3 region is CASSQGSPSGANVLTF. The CDR3 bases are TGTGCCAGCAGCCAAGGTTCTCCCTCTGGGGCCAACGTCCTGACTTTC.

The rearrangement joins TRBV2 to TRBJ2-1, with 12 bases aligning to TRBD2. With 7 bases clipped from V and 10 bases from J, the junction kept 8 bases outside the gene matches. Germline values: CDR1 SNHLY, CDR2 FYNNEI. The CDR3 contains 14 residues. In DNA, the CDR3 is TGTGCCAGCAAACCGACTAGCGGGGGAACGGAGCAGTTCTTC. Its translation: CASKPTSGGTEQFF.

The V gene is TRBV2, the J gene TRBJ1-2; D might be TRBD1 (5 bases). This CDR3 has 12 amino acids. Germline V gives CDR1 SNHLY, CDR2 FYNNEI. Trimming shortened V by 6 bases and J by 10 bases, and 15 bases separated the two germline ends. Here the CDR3 reads CASRVGGADYTF. For the CDR3, the DNA is TGTGCCAGCAGGGTGGGGGGAGCGGACTACACCTTC.

This clone appeared a single time. The V call is TRBV6-5, the J call TRBJ2-2; possibly TRBD2 for D (5 bases). The CDR3 sequence is 15 residues long. V was clipped by 7 bases and J by 1 base, with 13 bases between them. Germline lookup yields CDR1 MNHEY and CDR2 SVGAGI. Written as DNA, the CDR3 is TGTGCCAGCAAGAGGGAGAACGGGAACACCGGGGAGCTGTTTTTT. Protein: CASKRENGNTGELFF.

The V gene is TRBV6-6, the J gene TRBJ1-5, with 9 bases matching TRBD1. Trimming at V came to 6 bases and at J to 7 bases, leaving 4 bases not matched to a gene. The length of the CDR3 is 13 residues. In germline, CDR1 is MNHNY, CDR2 SVGAGI (reference sequence). The CDR3 DNA follows: TGTGCCAGCAGCCAGGACAGGGGCCAGCCCCAGCATTTT. It translates to CASSQDRGQPQHF.